The 21 T cell receptor beta chains below were found in one sample sequenced in a study of blood T cell repertoires in COVID-19. Measured with immunoSEQ multiplex PCR; TCRdb has only the in-frame clones, and not every one. In the table there are about 300,000 clones, around 88% of which are singletons. The specimen sequenced was peripheral blood. The receptors originated from a woman in her thirties who had recovered from COVID-19.

The genes are TRBV24-1 and TRBJ1-5; D may be TRBD1 (6 bases). V gave up 3 bases and J gave up 9 bases, with 14 bases separating them. The CDR3 has 14 amino acids. Germline values: CDR1 KGHDR, CDR2 SFDVKD. CDR3: CATSDQQGRGPQHF. The CDR3 coding sequence is TGTGCCACCAGTGATCAGCAGGGGAGGGGGCCCCAGCATTTT.

The genes are TRBV6-5 and TRBJ1-4; D perhaps matches TRBD1 (6 bases). The CDR3 runs 15 residues. The V end was cut by 6 bases, the J end by 8 bases, with 19 bases between. The germline V gene has CDR1 MNHEY and CDR2 SVGAGI. CDR3: CASSPTPGQNEKLFF. The DNA for the CDR3 is TGTGCCAGCAGCCCCACCCCGGGACAAAACGAAAAACTGTTTTTT.

This clone was seen only a few times. DNA of the CDR3: TGTGCCAGCAGCTTTAACGGTCAAGAGACCCAGTACTTC. It codes for CASSFNGQETQYF. The gene calls are TRBV7-3 and TRBJ2-5; D uncertain. Trimming took off 3 bases at V and 2 bases at J, with 7 bases between the two ends. CDR1 and CDR2 (germline): SGHTA, FQGTGA. The CDR3 length is 13 residues.

The CDR3, as DNA: TGTGCCAGTAGAGGACAGGGGGCTCGGACTGAAGCTTTCTTT. This codes for CASRGQGARTEAFF. The rearrangement uses TRBV19 and TRBJ1-1; TRBD1 matches at 11 bases. Looked up from germline, CDR1 is LNHDA and CDR2 is SQIVND (reference sequence). There are 14 residues in the CDR3. V gave up 6 bases and J gave up 5 bases; unmatched junction bases: 5.

This clone was recorded once. The rearrangement joins TRBV15 to TRBJ2-1; 14 nucleotides agree with TRBD2. This CDR3 has 17 amino acids. The germline V gene encodes CDR1 LNHNV and CDR2 YYDKDF (reference sequence). J gave up 7 bases and V 3 bases, and 8 bases lay outside the gene matches. CDR3 in amino acids: CATSRGLAGAQGNEQFF. The CDR3 DNA follows: TGTGCCACCAGCAGGGGACTAGCGGGGGCACAGGGGAATGAGCAGTTCTTC.

This clone was found once. In DNA form, the CDR3 reads TGTGCCAGCAGTACAGACAGTATTGGGGATCAGCCCCAGCATTTT. It codes for CASSTDSIGDQPQHF. V gene TRBV28 combines with J gene TRBJ1-5, with D possibly being TRBD1 (5 bases). Trimming took 5 bases from V and 5 from J, leaving 16 bases between them. There are 15 residues in the CDR3. Per germline, CDR1 MDHEN and CDR2 SYDVKM. The full variable domain, with the rest looked up from reference TRBV28 and TRBJ1-5, is DVKVTQSSRYLVKRTGEKVFLECVQDMDHENMFWYRQDPGLGLRLIYFSYDVKMKEKGDIPEGYSVSREKKERFSLILESASTNQTSMYLCASSTDSIGDQPQHFGDGTRLSIL.

The chain links TRBV7-6 to TRBJ1-4; 12 bases line up with TRBD1. The CDR3 is made up of 15 amino acids. The V and J ends lost 3 bases and 8 bases, in that order; junction bases with no gene match: 4. The V gene's germline CDR1 is SGHVS and CDR2 FNYEAQ. CDR3 nucleotide sequence: TGTGCCAGCAGCTTGGGACAGGGGGCGGGGGAAAAACTGTTTTTT. It yields the protein CASSLGQGAGEKLFF.

For the CDR3, the DNA is TGTGCCAGCAGCAACCAGTCTCGGGGCACCGGGGAGCTGTTTTTT. Translating it yields CASSNQSRGTGELFF. The rearrangement uses TRBV21-1 and TRBJ2-2; no DNA check was done on the table's D call, TRBD2. TRBV21-1 is a recognized pseudogene. CDR3 length equals 15 residues.

This sequence joins TRBV23-1 and TRBJ2-1, with 14 bases lining up with TRBD2. TRBV23-1 is placed among ORFs of uncertain function. Trimming cost V 3 bases and J 7 bases; bases outside gene matches: 8. This CDR3 is 17 amino acids long. The CDR3 DNA sequence: TGCGCCAGCAGTCACTCCCGGACTAGCGGGGGGCGGAATGAGCAGTTCTTC. This translates into CASSHSRTSGGRNEQFF.

This sequence joins TRBV18 and TRBJ2-1, with 11 bases lining up with TRBD2. The CDR3 is made up of 14 amino acids. Per germline, CDR1 KGHSH and CDR2 LQKENI. V lost 3 bases and J lost 7; bases outside the gene matches: 2. The CDR3: CASSPGLAENEQFF. The CDR3 DNA follows: TGTGCCAGCTCACCGGGACTAGCGGAGAATGAGCAGTTCTTC.

The V call is TRBV5-1, the J call TRBJ1-6, with 9 bases aligning to TRBD1. J gave up 8 bases and V 4 bases, and 7 bases lay outside the gene matches. Germline V gene sequence: CDR1 SGHRS, CDR2 YFSETQ. CDR3 length: 15 residues. The CDR3 reads CASSIIQGADSPLHF. DNA for the CDR3: TGCGCCAGCAGCATTATACAGGGGGCAGATTCACCCCTCCACTTT.

The chain combines TRBV7-7 with TRBJ1-2, with 10 nucleotides matching TRBD1. Germline loops: CDR1 SSHAT, CDR2 FNYEAQ (reference sequence). The J segment lost 1 base and the V segment lost 6 bases, leaving 8 bases of the junction unmatched. This CDR3 is 16 amino acids long. CDR3 sequence: CASSIRQGAGNYGYTF. Written as DNA, the CDR3 is TGTGCCAGCAGTATCCGACAGGGGGCAGGTAACTATGGCTACACCTTC.

The genes are TRBV30 and TRBJ2-5, with TRBD1 matching 11 bases. Germline CDR1 reads GTSNPN; CDR2 reads SVGIG (reference sequence). The CDR3 is 15 amino acids. The trim removed 3 bases at V and 5 bases at J, leaving 8 bases unmatched. The CDR3 DNA reads TGTGCCTGGAGCTCCGGACAGGGGGCTCGGGAGACCCAGTACTTC. Encoded protein: CAWSSGQGARETQYF. The complete variable domain, with remaining parts taken from reference TRBV30 and TRBJ2-5, reads SQTIHQWPATLVQPVGSPLSLECTVEGTSNPNLYWYRQAAGRGLQLLFYSVGIGQISSEVPQNLSASRPQDRQFILSSKKLLLSDSGFYLCAWSSGQGARETQYFGPGTRLLVL.

The chain carries TRBV7-2 and TRBJ1-1; TRBD1 aligns across 8 bases. There are 18 residues in the CDR3. V trimming: 5 bases; J trimming: 0 bases; junction bases outside the gene matches: 14. Germline V gene sequence: CDR1 SGHTA, CDR2 FQGNSA. The CDR3 DNA sequence: TGTGCCAGCAGCACACATAAGACAGGGGAATACATGAACACTGAAGCTTTCTTT. This translates into CASSTHKTGEYMNTEAFF.

This chain uses TRBV10-3 with TRBJ2-3, with TRBD2 identical over 8 bases. CDR3 length equals 14 residues. CDR1 and CDR2 from the germline V gene are ENHRY and SYGVKD. The V segment lost 11 bases and the J segment 4 bases; nucleotides outside the gene matches: 11. The CDR3 nucleotides read TGTGCCCTCAAGGACGGGGGGGCCGCAGATACGCAGTATTTT. Protein: CALKDGGAADTQYF.

This clone appeared once. The J gene is TRBJ2-1, the V gene TRBV27; 8 nucleotides agree with TRBD2. This CDR3 region has 16 residues. Per the germline V gene, CDR1 is MNHEY and CDR2 is SMNVEV (reference sequence). V shed 3 bases, J shed 4 bases, and the junction held 8 bases outside the gene matches. The CDR3 nucleotides are TGTGCCAGCAGTTTTTTAGGGGGACTAGTTTACAATGAGCAGTTCTTC. It yields the protein CASSFLGGLVYNEQFF.

This clone showed up just once. The chain combines TRBV6-1 with TRBJ1-2, with 11 bases aligning to TRBD1. Germline V lookup: CDR1 MNHNS, CDR2 SASEGT. Unmatched junction bases numbered 2, after V lost 1 base and J lost 4 bases. This CDR3 is built from 15 residues. The CDR3 region is CASSEEGTGGYGYTF. The CDR3 DNA is TGTGCCAGCAGTGAAGAAGGGACAGGGGGCTATGGCTACACCTTC.

V is TRBV18 and J is TRBJ1-4, with unresolved D. CDR3 length: 15 residues. The germline CDR1 and CDR2 sequences are KGHSH and LQKENI. V dropped 0 bases and J dropped 8 bases, with 13 bases sitting between them. The CDR3 DNA sequence: TGTGCCAGCTCACCACCGGCCCTTCGGGGAGAAAAACTGTTTTTT. It yields the protein CASSPPALRGEKLFF.

The CDR3 DNA follows: TGTGCCAGCAGCTTAAGACCGGGACAGGGGGCCGGAGAGACCCAGTACTTC. It encodes CASSLRPGQGAGETQYF. The chain couples TRBV3-1 (or the pseudogene TRBV3-2) to TRBJ2-5, with 12 bases lining up with TRBD1. J lost 4 bases, V lost 5 bases, and 11 bases had no gene match. CDR1 and CDR2 from the germline V gene are LGHDT and YNNKEL (reference sequence). This CDR3 region has 17 residues.

This clone has only a few counts. The V and J genes are TRBV11-2 and TRBJ1-2; a weak D match, TRBD1 (5 bases). Germline CDR1 reads SGHAT; CDR2 reads FQNNGV. This CDR3 is built from 14 residues. Trimming left V 1 base short and J 5 bases short, with 11 bases between. In DNA form, the CDR3 reads TGTGCCAGCAGCTTAGCCAGGGCGGGGTATGGCTACACCTTC. Its protein product is CASSLARAGYGYTF.

This chain uses TRBV2 with TRBJ2-1; 10 bases align to TRBD1. The trim removed 5 bases at V and 5 bases at J, leaving 6 bases unmatched. This CDR3 is 15 amino acids long. Per the germline V gene, CDR1 is SNHLY and CDR2 is FYNNEI. The CDR3 loop reads CASSTRQGADNEQFF. The DNA for the CDR3 is TGTGCCAGCAGTACCCGACAGGGGGCCGACAATGAGCAGTTCTTC.